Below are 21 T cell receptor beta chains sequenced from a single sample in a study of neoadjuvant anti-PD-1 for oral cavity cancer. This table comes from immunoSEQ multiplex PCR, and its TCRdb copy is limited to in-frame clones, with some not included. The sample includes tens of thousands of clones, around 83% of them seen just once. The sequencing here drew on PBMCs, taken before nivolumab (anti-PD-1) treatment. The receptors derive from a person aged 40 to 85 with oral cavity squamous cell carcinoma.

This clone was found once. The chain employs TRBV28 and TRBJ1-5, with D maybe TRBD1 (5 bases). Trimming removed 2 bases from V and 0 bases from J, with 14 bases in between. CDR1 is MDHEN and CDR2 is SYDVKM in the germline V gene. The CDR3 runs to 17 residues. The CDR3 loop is CASSLRAGSYSNQPQHF. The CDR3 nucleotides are TGTGCCAGCAGTTTACGAGCAGGGAGTTATAGCAATCAGCCCCAGCATTTT.

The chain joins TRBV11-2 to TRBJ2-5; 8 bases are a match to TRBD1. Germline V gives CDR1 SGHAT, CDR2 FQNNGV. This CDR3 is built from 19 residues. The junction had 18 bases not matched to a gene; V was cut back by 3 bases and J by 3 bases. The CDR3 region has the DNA TGTGCCAGCAGCTTTTCGGGACAGGCTCGCGCTGGCTTAAAAGAGACCCAGTACTTC. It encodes CASSFSGQARAGLKETQYF.

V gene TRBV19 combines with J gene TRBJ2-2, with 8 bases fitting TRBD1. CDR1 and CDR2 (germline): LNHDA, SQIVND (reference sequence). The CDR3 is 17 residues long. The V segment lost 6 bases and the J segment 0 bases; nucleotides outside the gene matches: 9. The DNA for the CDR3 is TGTGCCAGTAGGACCCCAGGGGGCGGATCGAACACCGGGGAGCTGTTTTTT. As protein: CASRTPGGGSNTGELFF.

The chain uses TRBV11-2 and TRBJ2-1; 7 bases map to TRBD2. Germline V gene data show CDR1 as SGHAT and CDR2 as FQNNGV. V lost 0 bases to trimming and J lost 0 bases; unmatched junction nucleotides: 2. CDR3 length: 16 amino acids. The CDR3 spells CASSLDPSGSYNEQFF. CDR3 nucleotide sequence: TGTGCCAGCAGCTTAGATCCTAGCGGCTCCTACAATGAGCAGTTCTTC.

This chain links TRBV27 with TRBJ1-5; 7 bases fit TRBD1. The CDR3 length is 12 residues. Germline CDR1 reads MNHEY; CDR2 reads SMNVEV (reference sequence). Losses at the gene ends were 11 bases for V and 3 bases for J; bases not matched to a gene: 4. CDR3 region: CASGQPNQPQHF. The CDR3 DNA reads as TGTGCCTCGGGACAGCCCAATCAGCCCCAGCATTTT.

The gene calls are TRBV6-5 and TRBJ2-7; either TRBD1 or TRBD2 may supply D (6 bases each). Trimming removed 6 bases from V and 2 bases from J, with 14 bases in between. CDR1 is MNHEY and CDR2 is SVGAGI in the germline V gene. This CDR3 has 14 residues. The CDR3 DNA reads TGTGCCAGCAGAAGCTCGGGGGACACCTACGAGCAGTACTTC. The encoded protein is CASRSSGDTYEQYF.

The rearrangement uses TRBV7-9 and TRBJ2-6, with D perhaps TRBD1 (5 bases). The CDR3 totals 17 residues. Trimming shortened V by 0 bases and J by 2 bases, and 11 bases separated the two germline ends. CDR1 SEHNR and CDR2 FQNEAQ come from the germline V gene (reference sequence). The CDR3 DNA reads TGTGCCAGCAGCTTAGCGCTTCAAGGGGCTGGGGCCAACGTCCTGACTTTC. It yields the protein CASSLALQGAGANVLTF.

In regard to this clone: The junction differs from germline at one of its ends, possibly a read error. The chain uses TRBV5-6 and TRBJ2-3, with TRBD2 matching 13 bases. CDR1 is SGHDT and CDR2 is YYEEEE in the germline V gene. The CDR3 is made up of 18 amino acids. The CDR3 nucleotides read TGTGCCGGCAGCACCCGGACTAGCGGGGGCCCGGCAACAGATACGCAGTATTTT. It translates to CAGSTRTSGGPATDTQYF.

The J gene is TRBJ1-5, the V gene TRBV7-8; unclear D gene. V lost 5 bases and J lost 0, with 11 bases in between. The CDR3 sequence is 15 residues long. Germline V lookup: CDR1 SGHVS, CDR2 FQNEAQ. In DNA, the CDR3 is TGTGCCAGCAGCCCAGACGGGATTAGCAATCAGCCCCAGCATTTT. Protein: CASSPDGISNQPQHF. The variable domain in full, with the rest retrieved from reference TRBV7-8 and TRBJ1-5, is GAGVSQSPRYKVAKRGQDVALRCDPISGHVSLFWYQQALGQGPEFLTYFQNEAQLDKSGLPSDRFFAERPEGSVSTLKIQRTQQEDSAVYLCASSPDGISNQPQHFGDGTRLSIL.

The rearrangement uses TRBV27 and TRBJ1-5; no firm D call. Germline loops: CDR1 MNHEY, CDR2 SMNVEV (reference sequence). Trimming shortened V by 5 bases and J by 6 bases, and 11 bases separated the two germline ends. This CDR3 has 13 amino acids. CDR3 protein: CASSPRIGQPQHF. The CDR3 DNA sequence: TGTGCCAGCAGTCCCAGAATTGGTCAGCCCCAGCATTTT.

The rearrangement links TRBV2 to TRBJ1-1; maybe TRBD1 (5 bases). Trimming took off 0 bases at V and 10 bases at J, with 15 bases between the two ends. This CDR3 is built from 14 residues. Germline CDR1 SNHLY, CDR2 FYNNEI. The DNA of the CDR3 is TGTGCCAGCAGTGAAGCGTTGTCAGGGTATGGAGCTTTCTTT. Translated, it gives CASSEALSGYGAFF.

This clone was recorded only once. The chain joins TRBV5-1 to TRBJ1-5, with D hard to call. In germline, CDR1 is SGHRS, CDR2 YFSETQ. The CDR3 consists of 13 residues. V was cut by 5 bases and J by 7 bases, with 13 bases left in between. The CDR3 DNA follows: TGCGCCAGCAGAGGAGAGTTGGGCCAGCCCCAGCATTTT. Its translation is CASRGELGQPQHF. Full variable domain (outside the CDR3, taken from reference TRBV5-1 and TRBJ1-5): KAGVTQTPRYLIKTRGQQVTLSCSPISGHRSVSWYQQTPGQGLQFLFEYFSETQRNKGNFPGRFSGRQFSNSRSEMNVSTLELGDSALYLCASRGELGQPQHFGDGTRLSIL.

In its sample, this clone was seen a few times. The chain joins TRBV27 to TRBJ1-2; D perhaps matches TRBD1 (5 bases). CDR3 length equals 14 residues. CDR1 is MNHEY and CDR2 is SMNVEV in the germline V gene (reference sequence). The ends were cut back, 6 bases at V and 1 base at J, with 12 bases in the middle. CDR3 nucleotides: TGTGCCAGCAGCGACAGTCCGATTAACTATGGCTACACCTTC. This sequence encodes CASSDSPINYGYTF.

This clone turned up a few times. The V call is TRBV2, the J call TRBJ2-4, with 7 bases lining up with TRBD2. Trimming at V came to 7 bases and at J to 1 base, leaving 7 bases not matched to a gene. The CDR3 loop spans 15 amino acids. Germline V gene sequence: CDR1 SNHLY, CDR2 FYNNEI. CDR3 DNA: TGTGCCAGCAAGCGACTAGCACTCGCCAAAAACATTCAGTACTTC. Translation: CASKRLALAKNIQYF.

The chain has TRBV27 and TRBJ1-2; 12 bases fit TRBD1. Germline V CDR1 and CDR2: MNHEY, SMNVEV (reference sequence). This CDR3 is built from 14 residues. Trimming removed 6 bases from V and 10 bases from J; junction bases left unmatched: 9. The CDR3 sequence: CASRGTGGFFAYTF. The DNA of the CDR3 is TGTGCCAGCAGGGGGACAGGGGGCTTTTTCGCCTACACCTTC.

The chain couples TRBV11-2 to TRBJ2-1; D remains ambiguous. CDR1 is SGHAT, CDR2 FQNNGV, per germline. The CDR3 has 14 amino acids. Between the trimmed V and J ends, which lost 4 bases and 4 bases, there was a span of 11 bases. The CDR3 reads CASSSLTVYNEQFF. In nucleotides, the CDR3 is TGTGCCAGCAGCTCCCTGACGGTTTACAATGAGCAGTTCTTC. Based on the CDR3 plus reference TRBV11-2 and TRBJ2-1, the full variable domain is EAGVAQSPRYKIIEKRQSVAFWCNPISGHATLYWYQQILGQGPKLLIQFQNNGVVDDSQLPKDRFSAERLKGVDSTLKIQPAKLEDSAVYLCASSSLTVYNEQFFGPGTRLTVL.

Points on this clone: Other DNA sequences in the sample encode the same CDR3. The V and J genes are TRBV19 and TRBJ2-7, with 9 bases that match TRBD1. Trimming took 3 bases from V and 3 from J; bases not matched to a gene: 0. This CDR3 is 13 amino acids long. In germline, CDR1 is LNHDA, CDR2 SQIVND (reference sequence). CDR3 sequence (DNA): TGTGCCAGTAGTATGGGACAGGGCTACGAGCAGTACTTC. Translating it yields CASSMGQGYEQYF.

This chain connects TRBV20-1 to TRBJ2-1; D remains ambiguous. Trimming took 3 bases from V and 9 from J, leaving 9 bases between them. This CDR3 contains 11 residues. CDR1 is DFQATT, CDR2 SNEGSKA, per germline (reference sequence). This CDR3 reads CSASMGTEQFF. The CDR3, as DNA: TGCAGTGCTAGTATGGGAACTGAGCAGTTCTTC.

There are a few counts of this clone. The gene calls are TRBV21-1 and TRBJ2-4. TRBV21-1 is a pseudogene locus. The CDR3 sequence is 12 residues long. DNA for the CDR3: TGTGCCAGCAAATGGGCCAAAAACATTCAGTACTTC. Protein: CASKWAKNIQYF.

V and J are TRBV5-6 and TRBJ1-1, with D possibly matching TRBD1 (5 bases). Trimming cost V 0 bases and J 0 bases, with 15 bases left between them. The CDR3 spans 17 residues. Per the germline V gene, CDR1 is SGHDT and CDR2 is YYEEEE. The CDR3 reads CASSLAGTEYMNTEAFF. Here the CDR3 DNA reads TGTGCCAGCAGCTTGGCGGGGACGGAGTACATGAACACTGAAGCTTTCTTT.

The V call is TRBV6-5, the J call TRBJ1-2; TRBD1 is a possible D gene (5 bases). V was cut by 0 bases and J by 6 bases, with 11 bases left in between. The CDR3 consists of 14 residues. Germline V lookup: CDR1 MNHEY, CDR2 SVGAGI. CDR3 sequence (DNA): TGTGCCAGCAGTTACTCGCCAGGGAAAGATGGCTACACCTTC. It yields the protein CASSYSPGKDGYTF.